Following are 9 T cell receptor beta chains from one sample sequenced in a study of T and B cells in COVID-19 patients. TRB rearrangements were amplified by multiplex PCR with BIOMED2 TRB-A/B primers. MiXCR was run by TCRdb on the multiplex PCR reads, yielding one entry per CDR3 protein. This table holds about 22,000 distinct CDR3 sequences, less than 30% found once. From blood, roughly 220-550 ng of genomic DNA served as TRB template. Input material: blood. These receptors were collected from a human donor who had recovered from COVID-19.

This clonotype has only a few counts. This chain uses TRBV12-3 or TRBV12-4 with TRBJ2-5; unclear D gene. The CDR3 is 14 amino acids. Trimming removed 2 bases from V and 1 base from J, with 8 bases in between. In nucleotides, the CDR3 is TGTGCCAGCAGTTTACACTTACCCCAAGAGACCCAGTACTTC. It codes for CASSLHLPQETQYF.

This clonotype was recorded a few times. The V call is TRBV6-2 or TRBV6-3, the J call TRBJ2-7, with D perhaps matching TRBD1 or TRBD2 (5 bases each). This CDR3 is 15 amino acids long. Germline V gene lookup returns CDR1 MNHEY and CDR2 SVGEGT. Trimming pared 0 bases from V and 3 bases from J, leaving 12 bases between. In DNA form, the CDR3 reads TGTGCCAGCAGTTACTCTTCCGGGACGGTCTACGAGCAGTACTTC. Protein product: CASSYSSGTVYEQYF.

The chain uses TRBV11-1 and TRBJ2-1, with TRBD1 as a possible D gene (5 bases). The length of the CDR3 is 15 residues. V was shortened by 1 base and J by 3 bases, with 10 bases between the two germline ends. Germline V gives CDR1 SGHAT, CDR2 FQDESV (reference sequence). CDR3 DNA: TGTGCCAGCAGCTTAGATCAGGGTAGCTACAATGAGCAGTTCTTC. It yields the protein CASSLDQGSYNEQFF.

The chain recombines TRBV27 with TRBJ2-1, with 11 bases fitting TRBD2. The trim removed 2 bases at V and 4 bases at J, leaving 7 bases unmatched. The CDR3 loop spans 17 amino acids. Germline values: CDR1 MNHEY, CDR2 SMNVEV (reference sequence). The CDR3 DNA reads TGTGCCAGCAGTTTAGACTTAGGGACTAGCGGATACAATGAGCAGTTCTTC. It is translated as CASSLDLGTSGYNEQFF.

The V call is TRBV6-1, the J call TRBJ2-7; no definite D call. Germline lookup yields CDR1 MNHNS and CDR2 SASEGT. The V and J ends lost 2 bases and 4 bases respectively, with 3 bases between them. The CDR3 length is 11 residues. The CDR3: CASSESYEQYF. DNA for the CDR3: TGTGCCAGCAGTGAAAGTTACGAGCAGTACTTC.

The sample holds one count of this clonotype. V usage is TRBV5-1 and J usage is TRBJ1-4; 8 nucleotides agree with TRBD1. CDR3 size: 15 residues. With 4 bases clipped from V and 3 bases from J, the junction kept 5 bases outside the gene matches. Germline loops: CDR1 SGHRS, CDR2 YFSETQ. In DNA form, the CDR3 reads TGCGCCAGCAGCCAGAGACAGGGGCCTAATGAAAAACTGTTTTTT. Its translation: CASSQRQGPNEKLFF.

The CDR3 here is CASSSLQVLRDYNEQFF. For the CDR3, the DNA is TGTGCCAGCAGCTCATTACAGGTTTTACGGGACTACAATGAGCAGTTCTTC. This sequence joins TRBV7-6 and TRBJ2-1; perhaps D is TRBD1 or TRBD2 (5 bases each). V was trimmed by 4 bases and J by 3 bases, leaving 19 bases between them. CDR3 length: 17 amino acids. Looked up from germline, CDR1 is SGHVS and CDR2 is FNYEAQ.

This clonotype has a handful of counts. V usage is TRBV7-6 and J usage is TRBJ2-2; perhaps TRBD2 as D (5 bases). The CDR3 totals 14 residues. The germline V gene has CDR1 SGHVS and CDR2 FNYEAQ. The V end lost 5 bases, the J end lost 1 base, and 8 bases lay between the germline ends. The CDR3 spells CASSRSGNTGELFF. The CDR3 coding sequence is TGTGCCAGCAGCCGCAGCGGGAACACCGGGGAGCTGTTTTTT.

The chain has TRBV6-5 and TRBJ1-4; D unresolved. V lost 2 bases, J lost 0 bases, and 13 bases lay in between. The length of the CDR3 is 17 residues. From germline, CDR1 is MNHEY and CDR2 SVGAGI. The CDR3 sequence: CASSYEAGYATNEKLFF. In nucleotides, the CDR3 is TGTGCCAGCAGTTACGAAGCGGGGTACGCAACTAATGAAAAACTGTTTTTT.